These T cell receptor beta chains were read from a single sample in a study of identical twins. TCRdb re-analysed the 5' RACE reads in MiXCR, keeping a single row per CDR3 protein. This sample has around 500,000 distinct CDR3 sequences; approximately 15% occur once, and the top ten carry roughly 0.56%. In addition, the sample was reused for a study of yellow fever vaccine responses in identical twins.

The sample consisted of CD4+ T cells sorted from blood. Receptors were obtained from a woman under 30 in good health. CDR3s include the opening cysteine and the closing phenylalanine or tryptophan. A D gene is named only where the DNA matches it firmly. A row's size may be missing; if present it is once, few, many or a size class.

cdr3_nt: TGTGCCAGCAGACCCGACAGGGGACGCTACAATGAGCAGTTCTTC
cdr3_aa: CASRPDRGRYNEQFF
clone_size: -
j_call: TRBJ2-1
d_call: TRBD1
cdr3_length: 15
v_call: TRBV12-3/TRBV12-4

cdr3_nt: TGTGCCAGCAGCCAAGAATCTCGGCTGGGGAAGTTCTTC
cdr3_aa: CASSQESRLGKFF
clone_size: -
j_call: TRBJ2-1
d_call: -
cdr3_length: 13
v_call: TRBV3-1

cdr3_nt: TGTGCCAGCAGGGCATATGGCAGCAATGAGCAGTTCTTC
cdr3_aa: CASRAYGSNEQFF
clone_size: few
j_call: TRBJ2-1
d_call: -
cdr3_length: 13
v_call: TRBV6-1

cdr3_nt: TGTGCCAGCAGCTCGTTAATCACAGGGTCGTACTTC
cdr3_aa: CASSSLITGSYF
clone_size: few
j_call: TRBJ2-7
d_call: -
cdr3_length: 12
v_call: TRBV7-9

cdr3_nt: TGTGCCAGCAGCTTTGAGCCCGAGTCGCAGTTCTTC
cdr3_aa: CASSFEPESQFF
clone_size: -
j_call: TRBJ2-1
d_call: -
cdr3_length: 12
v_call: TRBV2

cdr3_nt: TGCGCCAGCAGCTCGCACTTGACTAGTCTTAGGGAGACCCAGTACTTC
cdr3_aa: CASSSHLTSLRETQYF
clone_size: -
j_call: TRBJ2-5
d_call: -
cdr3_length: 16
v_call: TRBV5-1

cdr3_nt: TGCAGTCCTTCCTCCGGGACTAGCGGATATCCGTACGAGCAGTACTTC
cdr3_aa: CSPSSGTSGYPYEQYF
clone_size: few
j_call: TRBJ2-7
d_call: TRBD2
cdr3_length: 16
v_call: TRBV20-1

cdr3_nt: TGTGCCAGCAGCTTAGCGCTCCCTACCTCGGGGGGCCCGGGCACCGGGGAGCTGTTTTTT
cdr3_aa: CASSLALPTSGGPGTGELFF
clone_size: few
j_call: TRBJ2-2
d_call: -
cdr3_length: 20
v_call: TRBV7-2

cdr3_nt: TGTGCCAGCAGCGGGTTTGATCGCGGGGGGAATTACGAGCAGTACTTC
cdr3_aa: CASSGFDRGGNYEQYF
clone_size: few
j_call: TRBJ2-7
d_call: TRBD2
cdr3_length: 16
v_call: TRBV7-9

cdr3_nt: TGTGCCAGCACCTTAGCTCCCTGGGACACCGGGGAGCTGTTTTTT
cdr3_aa: CASTLAPWDTGELFF
clone_size: few
j_call: TRBJ2-2
d_call: -
cdr3_length: 15
v_call: TRBV21-1

cdr3_nt: TGTGCCAGCAGTTTATCTAGCGGTAAACAAGAGACCCAGTACTTC
cdr3_aa: CASSLSSGKQETQYF
clone_size: -
j_call: TRBJ2-5
d_call: TRBD2
cdr3_length: 15
v_call: TRBV28

cdr3_nt: TGTGCCAGCAGCCCCGCGCTGACTGGAGTGGTCACTGAAGCTTTCTTT
cdr3_aa: CASSPALTGVVTEAFF
clone_size: few
j_call: TRBJ1-1
d_call: -
cdr3_length: 16
v_call: TRBV7-2

cdr3_nt: TGCGCCAGCAGCTTGGTCGGCTCTTACTCTAACTATGGCTACACCTTC
cdr3_aa: CASSLVGSYSNYGYTF
clone_size: few
j_call: TRBJ1-2
d_call: -
cdr3_length: 16
v_call: TRBV5-1

cdr3_nt: TGCAGTGCCGGGACTAGCGGGGGACCCCCGGGCACAGATACGCAGTATTTT
cdr3_aa: CSAGTSGGPPGTDTQYF
clone_size: -
j_call: TRBJ2-3
d_call: TRBD2
cdr3_length: 17
v_call: TRBV20-1

cdr3_nt: TGTGCCAGCAGTGAAGGACAGGGTAGTTTAGGGGAGACCCAGTACTTC
cdr3_aa: CASSEGQGSLGETQYF
clone_size: few
j_call: TRBJ2-5
d_call: TRBD1
cdr3_length: 16
v_call: TRBV6-1

cdr3_nt: TGCAGCGGCAATACAGGGTACGTCGAGCAGTTCTTC
cdr3_aa: CSGNTGYVEQFF
clone_size: few
j_call: TRBJ2-1
d_call: -
cdr3_length: 12
v_call: TRBV29-1

cdr3_nt: TGTGCCAGCAGCTCCACAGGGGACCCTTTACCCGAAGAGACCCAGTACTTC
cdr3_aa: CASSSTGDPLPEETQYF
clone_size: -
j_call: TRBJ2-5
d_call: TRBD1
cdr3_length: 17
v_call: TRBV11-2

cdr3_nt: TGCGCCAGCAGCCAAGGGGCTGGGGCGCTGGCAGATACGCAGTATTTT
cdr3_aa: CASSQGAGALADTQYF
clone_size: -
j_call: TRBJ2-3
d_call: -
cdr3_length: 16
v_call: TRBV4-3

cdr3_nt: TGTGCCAGCAGTTTAGGGGGAGGGCCCACTACCGAGCAGTACTTC
cdr3_aa: CASSLGGGPTTEQYF
clone_size: few
j_call: TRBJ2-7
d_call: TRBD2
cdr3_length: 15
v_call: TRBV12-3/TRBV12-4

cdr3_nt: TGTGCCAGCAGGGTACCGGGACGCCCTACCTACGAGCAGTACTTC
cdr3_aa: CASRVPGRPTYEQYF
clone_size: -
j_call: TRBJ2-7
d_call: -
cdr3_length: 15
v_call: TRBV21-1

cdr3_nt: TGTGCCACCCATGGCCCAGGGGATAACACTGAAGCTTTCTTT
cdr3_aa: CATHGPGDNTEAFF
clone_size: -
j_call: TRBJ1-1
d_call: -
cdr3_length: 14
v_call: TRBV6-1

cdr3_nt: TGTGCCAGCAGTCCCGGAACAGGGGGGGTGGAGACCCAGTACTTC
cdr3_aa: CASSPGTGGVETQYF
clone_size: -
j_call: TRBJ2-5
d_call: -
cdr3_length: 15
v_call: TRBV27

cdr3_nt: TGTGCCAGCAGGGGCAACCGACAGGGGGTACCAAAAAACATTCAGTACTTC
cdr3_aa: CASRGNRQGVPKNIQYF
clone_size: -
j_call: TRBJ2-4
d_call: TRBD1
cdr3_length: 17
v_call: TRBV2

cdr3_nt: TGTGCCAGCAGACACCGGGACAGGGATGCCGGGGAGCTGTTTTTT
cdr3_aa: CASRHRDRDAGELFF
clone_size: few
j_call: TRBJ2-2
d_call: TRBD1
cdr3_length: 15
v_call: TRBV6-2/TRBV6-3

cdr3_nt: TGTGCCAGCAGCAAGGGGTGGGAGACCCAGTACTTC
cdr3_aa: CASSKGWETQYF
clone_size: many
j_call: TRBJ2-5
d_call: -
cdr3_length: 12
v_call: TRBV11-2

cdr3_nt: TGTGCCAGCAATCAGCCCCAGCATTTT
cdr3_aa: CASNQPQHF
clone_size: -
j_call: TRBJ1-5
d_call: -
cdr3_length: 9
v_call: TRBV28

cdr3_nt: TGTGCCAGCAGTCCACCGGACAGGGAGGGCAATGAGCAGTTCTTC
cdr3_aa: CASSPPDREGNEQFF
clone_size: -
j_call: TRBJ2-1
d_call: -
cdr3_length: 15
v_call: TRBV12-3/TRBV12-4

cdr3_nt: TGTGCCAGCAGCTCGGTTGGGGGACAGTTTTACGAGCAGTACTTC
cdr3_aa: CASSSVGGQFYEQYF
clone_size: few
j_call: TRBJ2-7
d_call: TRBD1
cdr3_length: 15
v_call: TRBV11-2

cdr3_nt: TGCAGTGCTACGGGACTAGCGGGGCGAACGACAGATACGCAGTATTTT
cdr3_aa: CSATGLAGRTTDTQYF
clone_size: few
j_call: TRBJ2-3
d_call: TRBD2
cdr3_length: 16
v_call: TRBV20-1

cdr3_nt: TGTGCCAGCAAGAATCCCCCTAACACCGGGGAGCTGTTTTTT
cdr3_aa: CASKNPPNTGELFF
clone_size: few
j_call: TRBJ2-2
d_call: -
cdr3_length: 14
v_call: TRBV28

cdr3_nt: TGCGCCAGCAGCCAAGATCCCGATTCACCCCTCCACTTT
cdr3_aa: CASSQDPDSPLHF
clone_size: many
j_call: TRBJ1-6
d_call: -
cdr3_length: 13
v_call: TRBV4-3

cdr3_nt: TGTGCCAGCAGTACAAGACGGAGTAACACAGATACGCAGTATTTT
cdr3_aa: CASSTRRSNTDTQYF
clone_size: few
j_call: TRBJ2-3
d_call: -
cdr3_length: 15
v_call: TRBV2

cdr3_nt: TGTGCCATCAGTGACCTCGCGCCCGATACGCAGTATTTT
cdr3_aa: CAISDLAPDTQYF
clone_size: -
j_call: TRBJ2-3
d_call: -
cdr3_length: 13
v_call: TRBV10-3

cdr3_nt: TGTGCCAGCCGAGGGAGAACCTCAAGGGAGACCCAGTACTTC
cdr3_aa: CASRGRTSRETQYF
clone_size: -
j_call: TRBJ2-5
d_call: -
cdr3_length: 14
v_call: TRBV12-3/TRBV12-4

cdr3_nt: TGTGCCAGCAGCGCTCCCGGGACTAGCGGGAGTAATGAGCAGTTCTTC
cdr3_aa: CASSAPGTSGSNEQFF
clone_size: once
j_call: TRBJ2-1
d_call: TRBD2
cdr3_length: 16
v_call: TRBV9

cdr3_nt: TGCAGTGCTAGAGATCCAAGGACTACCAAAAACATTCAGTACTTC
cdr3_aa: CSARDPRTTKNIQYF
clone_size: -
j_call: TRBJ2-4
d_call: -
cdr3_length: 15
v_call: TRBV20-1

cdr3_nt: TGCGCCAGCAGCTTGACGACAGGGGTCCGTGAAAAACTGTTTTTT
cdr3_aa: CASSLTTGVREKLFF
clone_size: many
j_call: TRBJ1-4
d_call: TRBD1
cdr3_length: 15
v_call: TRBV5-1

cdr3_nt: TGTGCCAGTAGCATCAGAGGGGGTAGAGGTGGGGCCAACGTCCTGACTTTC
cdr3_aa: CASSIRGGRGGANVLTF
clone_size: -
j_call: TRBJ2-6
d_call: -
cdr3_length: 17
v_call: TRBV19

cdr3_nt: TGCAGTGCTCCGGGACTAGCGGGAATCGGGCAGTTCTTC
cdr3_aa: CSAPGLAGIGQFF
clone_size: many
j_call: TRBJ2-1
d_call: TRBD2
cdr3_length: 13
v_call: TRBV20-1

cdr3_nt: TGTGCCAGCAGAACCGGGACAAGATCCTACGAGCAGTACTTC
cdr3_aa: CASRTGTRSYEQYF
clone_size: few
j_call: TRBJ2-7
d_call: -
cdr3_length: 14
v_call: TRBV28

cdr3_nt: TGTGCCAGCAGCCTGACTAGCGGGAGGGCCGGTGAGCAGTTCTTC
cdr3_aa: CASSLTSGRAGEQFF
clone_size: few
j_call: TRBJ2-1
d_call: TRBD2
cdr3_length: 15
v_call: TRBV7-2

cdr3_nt: TGCGCCAGCGCGGCAGACTACACAGATACGCAGTATTTT
cdr3_aa: CASAADYTDTQYF
clone_size: -
j_call: TRBJ2-3
d_call: -
cdr3_length: 13
v_call: TRBV10-1